These T cell receptor beta chains were read from a single sample in a study of glioma-infiltrating T cells after dendritic cell vaccination. Repertoires were generated with immunoSEQ multiplex PCR, while TCRdb's copy carries only in-frame clones and drops some. The data show approximately 82,000 clones, roughly 89% seen once. The sequencing used blood, collected before dendritic cell vaccination. The receptors stem from a human donor with glioblastoma. Both conserved end residues are part of each CDR3. The D gene is left open where the match is weak. Clone size is given for some rows only: seen once, a few or many times, or a class if the clone is expanded.

d_call	v_call	clone_size	j_call	cdr3_nt	cdr3_aa
TRBD2	TRBV6-4	NA	TRBJ2-3	TGTGCCAGCAGTGACTCAGCGGGAGCGACAGATACGCAGTATTTT	CASSDSAGATDTQYF
TRBD1	TRBV18	NA	TRBJ2-1	TGTGCCAGCTCACCCCTAGGGGGCTGGAATGAGCAGTTCTTC	CASSPLGGWNEQFF
TRBD2	TRBV5-1	NA	TRBJ2-1	TGCGCCAGCAGCTTGGATAGGACTAGCGATGAGCAGTTCTTC	CASSLDRTSDEQFF
NA	TRBV11-3	NA	TRBJ2-2	TGTGCCAGCAGCTTACATCGGGGGAACACCGGGGAGCTGTTTTTT	CASSLHRGNTGELFF
NA	TRBV5-4	NA	TRBJ1-6	TGTGCCAGCAGCTTGGAAGGACAACGGCCCCTCCACTTT	CASSLEGQRPLHF
TRBD1	TRBV7-9	NA	TRBJ1-2	TGTGCCAGCAGCTTCTATGGGCCAGGGGGAATGGGCTACACCTTC	CASSFYGPGGMGYTF
NA	TRBV6-6	NA	TRBJ1-6	TGTGCCAGCAGTTACCAGGGAAGTAATTCACCCCTCCACTTT	CASSYQGSNSPLHF
NA	TRBV5-1	NA	TRBJ2-7	TGCGCCAGCAGCTACCGGGATCCCTCCCTCGAGCAGTACTTC	CASSYRDPSLEQYF
TRBD1	TRBV10-2	NA	TRBJ2-6	TGCGCCAGCATTCAGACAGGGGGCTCTGGGGCCAACGTCCTGACTTTC	CASIQTGGSGANVLTF
TRBD1	TRBV5-1	few	TRBJ2-5	TGCGCCAGCAGGGGGACAGGTGGGTCGGGGGAGACCCAGTACTTC	CASRGTGGSGETQYF
TRBD1	TRBV7-8	NA	TRBJ1-1	TGTGCCAGCAGCTTCTCCGACAGGGAGGCTGAAGCTTTCTTT	CASSFSDREAEAFF
NA	TRBV4-1	NA	TRBJ1-6	TGCGCCAGCAGCCACGGTAGCAATCAATCACCCCTCCACTTT	CASSHGSNQSPLHF
NA	TRBV4-1	NA	TRBJ2-3	TGCGCCAGCAGCCAACAGGATAGCACAGATACGCAGTATTTT	CASSQQDSTDTQYF
TRBD2	TRBV4-2	NA	TRBJ2-5	TGTGCCAGCAGCCAAGATCCTAGCGGGGGACAAGAGACCCAGTACTTC	CASSQDPSGGQETQYF
TRBD1	TRBV4-2	NA	TRBJ1-4	TGTGCCAGCAGCCCTATCGGACAGGGAGGGGGTAGGGCTAATGAAAAACTGTTTTTT	CASSPIGQGGGRANEKLFF
NA	TRBV5-1	NA	TRBJ1-2	TGCGCCAGCAGCGTCACAGTAACCTATGGCTACACCTTC	CASSVTVTYGYTF
TRBD1	TRBV5-6	once	TRBJ1-2	TGTGCCAGCAGCCTCCTGCTGACAGGGGACCCTGGCTACACCTTC	CASSLLLTGDPGYTF
TRBD2	TRBV6-5	NA	TRBJ2-1	TGTGCCAGCAAGGACGGGGGGGTGAGTGAGCAGTTCTTC	CASKDGGVSEQFF
NA	TRBV27	NA	TRBJ1-3	TGTGCCAGCAGTGAACAGGGCGGTGGAAACACCATATATTTT	CASSEQGGGNTIYF
TRBD2	TRBV5-6	NA	TRBJ2-1	TGTGCCAGCAGTGGGATAGCGGGAAGGGGTGAGCAGTTCTTC	CASSGIAGRGEQFF
NA	TRBV7-9	NA	TRBJ2-2	TGTGCCAGCAGCTCAACACAGAACACCGGGGAGCTGTTTTTT	CASSSTQNTGELFF
TRBD1	TRBV27	NA	TRBJ1-1	TGTGCCAGCAGACAGCAGCAGGGGGGAGGCACTGAAGCTTTCTTT	CASRQQQGGGTEAFF
NA	TRBV5-4	once	TRBJ1-1	TGTGCCAGCAGCAAAGACAGGCGGTGGCCTGAAGCTTTCTTT	CASSKDRRWPEAFF
NA	TRBV2	NA	TRBJ1-2	TGTGCCAGCAGTACCCAGGGGCTAGGCTACACCTTC	CASSTQGLGYTF